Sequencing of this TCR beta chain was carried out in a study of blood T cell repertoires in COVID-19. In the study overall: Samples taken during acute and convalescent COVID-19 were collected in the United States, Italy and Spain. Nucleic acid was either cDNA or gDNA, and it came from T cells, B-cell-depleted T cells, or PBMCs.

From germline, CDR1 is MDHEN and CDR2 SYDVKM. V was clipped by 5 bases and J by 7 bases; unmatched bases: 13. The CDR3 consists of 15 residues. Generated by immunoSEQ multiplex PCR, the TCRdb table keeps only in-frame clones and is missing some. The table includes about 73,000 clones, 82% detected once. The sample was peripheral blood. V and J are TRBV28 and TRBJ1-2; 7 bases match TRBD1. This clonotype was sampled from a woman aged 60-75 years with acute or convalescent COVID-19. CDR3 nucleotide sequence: TGTGCCAGCAGTAGAAACAGGGGAAGGTTGGCTGGCTACACCTTC. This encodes CASSRNRGRLAGYTF.